These 29 T cell receptor beta chains came from one sample sequenced in a study of cytomegalovirus exposure and HLA in healthy donors. Primers included in the PCR were 60 Vbeta and 13 Jbeta primers. The assay was immunoSEQ multiplex PCR, and TCRdb's table has in-frame clones only and misses some. The sample holds about 140,000 clones, 75% seen once. The sequenced sample was PBMCs. The receptors shown here come from a man aged 35-49 years in good health and CMV-seronegative.

The rearrangement joins TRBV4-2 to TRBJ2-7, with TRBD1 matching over 9 bases. The CDR3 totals 15 residues. Germline V gives CDR1 LGHNA, CDR2 YNFKEQ. The trim removed 1 base at V and 3 bases at J, leaving 4 bases unmatched. CDR3 protein: CASSQAGDRDYEQYF. The DNA for the CDR3 is TGTGCCAGCAGCCAAGCGGGGGACAGGGACTACGAGCAGTACTTC.

The rearrangement uses TRBV11-2 and TRBJ1-2; D possibly corresponds to TRBD1 (6 bases). V dropped 4 bases and J dropped 3 bases, with 9 bases sitting between them. The V gene's germline CDR1 is SGHAT and CDR2 FQNNGV. The CDR3 is 13 residues long. The CDR3 sequence: CASSSGTHYGYTF. The CDR3 DNA reads TGTGCCAGCAGCTCCGGGACACACTATGGCTACACCTTC.

The chain joins TRBV7-2 to TRBJ2-1; 10 nucleotides agree with TRBD1. Germline CDR1 SGHTA, CDR2 FQGNSA. V shed 4 bases and J 10 bases; nucleotides not matched to a gene: 13. This CDR3 contains 16 residues. The CDR3 loop is CASSSTPGQGRSEQFF. The CDR3 nucleotides read TGTGCCAGCAGCTCGACACCGGGACAGGGGCGTTCGGAGCAGTTCTTC. Filled out from reference TRBV7-2 and TRBJ2-1, the complete variable domain reads GAGVSQSPSNKVTEKGKDVELRCDPISGHTALYWYRQSLGQGLEFLIYFQGNSAPDKSGLPSDRFSAERTGGSVSTLTIQRTQQEDSAVYLCASSSTPGQGRSEQFFGPGTRLTVL.

This clone was found a few times. The genes are TRBV5-1 and TRBJ2-5; D perhaps matches TRBD2 (6 bases). Germline V lookup: CDR1 SGHRS, CDR2 YFSETQ. The CDR3 length is 14 residues. V lost 4 bases to trimming and J lost 2 bases, with 12 bases between them. The CDR3 is CASSLGGIQETQYF. The CDR3, as DNA: TGCGCCAGCAGCCTGGGAGGTATACAAGAGACCCAGTACTTC.

The chain uses TRBV18 and TRBJ2-1; perhaps TRBD2 as D (7 bases). Per germline, CDR1 KGHSH and CDR2 LQKENI. With 1 base removed from V and 3 bases from J, the gap between germline ends came to 16 bases. CDR3 length: 17 amino acids. CDR3 in DNA: TGTGCCAGCTCACCACTTGGGGGGGCTGCCCTCTACAATGAGCAGTTCTTC. Its protein product is CASSPLGGAALYNEQFF.

The table lists this clone with a few counts. The chain couples TRBV5-5 to TRBJ1-1, with 8 nucleotides matching TRBD1. V shed 5 bases, J shed 2 bases, and the junction held 8 bases outside the gene matches. The CDR3 consists of 15 residues. Germline CDR1 reads SGHKS; CDR2 reads YYEKEE (reference sequence). CDR3 sequence reads: CASRHGTGVNTEAFF. The CDR3 nucleotides are TGTGCCAGCAGACACGGGACAGGAGTTAACACTGAAGCTTTCTTT. The whole variable domain, filled in from reference TRBV5-5 and TRBJ1-1, reads DAGVTQSPTHLIKTRGQQVTLRCSPISGHKSVSWYQQVLGQGPQFIFQYYEKEERGRGNFPDRFSARQFPNYSSELNVNALLLGDSALYLCASRHGTGVNTEAFFGQGTRLTVV.

This clone has a single count. The chain is built from TRBV4-1 and TRBJ2-1; perhaps TRBD1 as D (5 bases). This CDR3 comprises 16 residues. V lost 0 bases to trimming and J lost 7 bases, with 16 bases between them. Germline assignment: CDR1 MGHRA and CDR2 YSYEKL. CDR3 sequence (DNA): TGCGCCAGCAGCCAAGATGCCAGGGTCTTAATAAATGAGCAGTTCTTC. This gives the protein CASSQDARVLINEQFF.

This clone was seen only a few times. The J gene is TRBJ1-5, the V gene TRBV4-2, with D maybe TRBD1 (5 bases). This CDR3 has 14 amino acids. Deletions cut 7 bases from V and 7 bases from J, with 17 bases between. Germline V gene lookup returns CDR1 LGHNA and CDR2 YNFKEQ. CDR3 region: CASTPEGADQPQHF. Here the CDR3 DNA reads TGTGCCAGCACGCCGGAAGGGGCGGACCAGCCCCAGCATTTT.

This clone was found a few times. The rearrangement links TRBV19 to TRBJ1-6, with a possible D match to TRBD1 (5 bases). This CDR3 has 14 amino acids. Germline V gene sequence: CDR1 LNHDA, CDR2 SQIVND (reference sequence). Trimming took 4 bases from V and 6 from J, leaving 10 bases between them. The CDR3 protein is CASSTGHLNSPLHF. CDR3 DNA: TGTGCCAGTAGTACAGGACACCTTAATTCACCCCTCCACTTT.

V gene TRBV19 combines with J gene TRBJ1-6, with 8 bases aligning to TRBD1. The CDR3 sequence is 14 residues long. The V and J ends lost 6 bases and 19 bases, in that order; junction bases with no gene match: 17. Germline CDR1 LNHDA, CDR2 SQIVND (reference sequence). In DNA form, the CDR3 reads TGTGCCAGTAGAAGTCGACAGGGGAAAAGTTCTATTCACTTT. It encodes CASRSRQGKSSIHF.

The chain joins TRBV5-1 to TRBJ1-2, with a tentative D call TRBD1 (5 bases). V gave up 0 bases and J gave up 7 bases, with 10 bases separating them. In germline, CDR1 is SGHRS, CDR2 YFSETQ. CDR3 size: 13 residues. The CDR3 is CASSLAGIPGYTF. In DNA, the CDR3 is TGCGCCAGCAGCTTGGCAGGGATTCCTGGCTACACCTTC.

The chain uses TRBV5-5 and TRBJ1-4; 8 nucleotides match TRBD1. Germline CDR1 and CDR2: SGHKS and YYEKEE (reference sequence). Losses at the gene ends were 4 bases for V and 5 bases for J; bases not matched to a gene: 4. The CDR3 length is 14 residues. The CDR3 region is CASSQDRVNEKLFF. DNA of the CDR3: TGTGCCAGCAGCCAGGACAGGGTGAATGAAAAACTGTTTTTT.

CDR3 nucleotide sequence: TGTGCCAGCACCAGCTCTGGAAACACCATATATTTT. Protein product: CASTSSGNTIYF. The J gene is TRBJ1-3, the V gene TRBV9, with unresolved D. The CDR3 has 12 residues. The germline V and J ends were trimmed by 6 bases and 0 bases, with 4 bases remaining between them. CDR1 is SGDLS and CDR2 is YYNGEE in the germline V gene.

V is TRBV7-7 and J is TRBJ2-7, with TRBD1 as a possible D gene (6 bases). The CDR3 runs 18 residues. Looked up from germline, CDR1 is SSHAT and CDR2 is FNYEAQ (reference sequence). With 1 base removed from V and 1 base from J, the gap between germline ends came to 20 bases. This chain's CDR3 is CASSLGLPRTELSYEQYF. In DNA, the CDR3 is TGTGCCAGCAGCTTAGGCCTTCCTAGGACAGAGTTGTCCTACGAGCAGTACTTC.

This sequence joins TRBV27 and TRBJ1-2; 9 nucleotides align to TRBD1. The CDR3 is 16 residues long. In germline, CDR1 is MNHEY, CDR2 SMNVEV (reference sequence). The ends lost 5 bases at V and 6 bases at J; junction bases unmatched: 13. CDR3 sequence reads: CASSPNRGRKPNGYTF. The CDR3 nucleotides are TGTGCCAGCAGTCCCAACAGGGGGCGCAAGCCGAATGGCTACACCTTC.

This rearrangement joins TRBV9 to TRBJ1-2; no definite D call. The CDR3 has 14 amino acids. V was trimmed by 3 bases and J by 4 bases, leaving 13 bases between them. The V gene's germline CDR1 is SGDLS and CDR2 YYNGEE. CDR3 bases: TGTGCCAGCAGCGCGGGTCCGGGGATCTATGGCTACACCTTC. Residues: CASSAGPGIYGYTF.

This clone has a single count. J is TRBJ1-2 and V is TRBV15; the match to TRBD1 covers 10 bases. The germline gives CDR1 LNHNV, CDR2 YYDKDF (reference sequence). The CDR3 covers 16 residues. After removal of 5 bases from V and 6 bases from J, the junction contained 12 bases not matched to a gene. This CDR3 reads CATSPTGDRGFDGYTF. In nucleotides, the CDR3 is TGTGCCACCAGCCCCACCGGGGACAGGGGATTTGATGGCTACACCTTC.

The genes are TRBV27 and TRBJ1-5, with D possibly TRBD1 on 5 matching bases. The CDR3 contains 14 residues. The V and J ends lost 3 bases and 6 bases respectively, with 12 bases between them. The germline V gene encodes CDR1 MNHEY and CDR2 SMNVEV (reference sequence). The DNA for the CDR3 is TGTGCCAGCAGTTTTCAGGGAGGGAGTCAGCCCCAGCATTTT. Its translation is CASSFQGGSQPQHF.

This rearrangement joins TRBV9 to TRBJ2-2, with D possibly matching TRBD2 (5 bases). Trimming pared 4 bases from V and 4 bases from J, leaving 23 bases between. Germline loops: CDR1 SGDLS, CDR2 YYNGEE. The CDR3 sequence is 18 residues long. CDR3 sequence (DNA): TGTGCCAGCAGCTTCCCCCCCGTGGGCAGCCGGGGCACCGGGGAGCTGTTTTTT. It yields the protein CASSFPPVGSRGTGELFF.

This rearrangement joins TRBV6-4 to TRBJ1-3; D remains ambiguous. CDR1 is MRHNA, CDR2 SNTAGT, per germline. This CDR3 comprises 15 residues. The V gene lost 7 bases and the J gene lost 4 bases, with 17 bases spanning the gap. The CDR3 coding sequence is TGTGCCAGCAACAAGCGAGGTAAAGGAGGAAACACCATATATTTT. Translation gives CASNKRGKGGNTIYF.

This sequence joins TRBV30 and TRBJ2-7; 9 bases are a match to TRBD1. This CDR3 is built from 13 residues. The junction had 7 bases not matched to a gene; V was cut back by 4 bases and J by 6 bases. Germline CDR1 GTSNPN, CDR2 SVGIG (reference sequence). This chain's CDR3 is CAWNPGTGREQYF. CDR3 DNA: TGTGCCTGGAACCCGGGGACAGGGCGCGAGCAGTACTTC.

The rearrangement joins TRBV11-3 to TRBJ2-5, with 7 bases identical to TRBD2. The J call is doubtful: the DNA matches TRBJ2-7 better. The CDR3 has 13 amino acids. Per the germline V gene, CDR1 is SGHNT and CDR2 is YENEEA. This chain's CDR3 is CASSQTGGYEQYF. CDR3 coding DNA: TGTGCCAGCAGCCAGACGGGGGGCTACGAGCAGTACTTC.

This clone was detected only a few times. The chain recombines TRBV7-9 with TRBJ2-7; no clear D. The V gene's germline CDR1 is SEHNR and CDR2 FQNEAQ (reference sequence). Trimming took off 1 base at V and 3 bases at J, with 7 bases between the two ends. The CDR3 is 13 residues long. The CDR3 here is CASSLVWSYEQYF. The CDR3 nucleotides are TGTGCCAGCAGCTTAGTGTGGAGCTACGAGCAGTACTTC.

The rearrangement uses TRBV7-2 and TRBJ2-7; TRBD1 might be the D (6 bases). The CDR3 spans 14 residues. CDR1 is SGHTA and CDR2 is FQGNSA in the germline V gene. Trimming shortened V by 6 bases and J by 1 base, and 13 bases separated the two germline ends. The CDR3 loop is CASREGGSSYEQYF. In nucleotides, the CDR3 is TGTGCCAGCAGGGAAGGGGGATCATCCTACGAGCAGTACTTC.

This clone was picked up a small number of times. V usage is TRBV6-5 and J usage is TRBJ1-1; tentative D call: TRBD1 (6 bases). The germline V gene encodes CDR1 MNHEY and CDR2 SVGAGI. Trimming took off 5 bases at V and 2 bases at J, with 9 bases between the two ends. The length of the CDR3 is 13 residues. The CDR3 sequence: CASSRTVNTEAFF. The DNA for the CDR3 is TGTGCCAGCAGTAGGACAGTTAACACTGAAGCTTTCTTT.

V is TRBV7-6 and J is TRBJ2-7, with a possible D match to TRBD2 (7 bases). The CDR3 totals 14 residues. V was cut by 0 bases and J by 6 bases, with 12 bases left in between. Germline-derived CDR1 and CDR2 are SGHVS and FNYEAQ. CDR3 region: CASSLAGGQCEQYF. Here the CDR3 DNA reads TGTGCCAGCAGCTTAGCGGGGGGGCAGTGCGAGCAGTACTTC.

This clone is a singleton in its sample. The chain employs TRBV11-2 and TRBJ2-7, with D unresolved. This CDR3 has 13 amino acids. Germline V gene data show CDR1 as SGHAT and CDR2 as FQNNGV. Trimming removed 5 bases from V and 3 bases from J, with 11 bases in between. CDR3 sequence reads: CASSPQVYYEQYF. The CDR3, as DNA: TGTGCCAGCAGCCCCCAGGTCTACTACGAGCAGTACTTC.

J is TRBJ2-7 and V is TRBV10-3; 13 bases are a match to TRBD2. The J segment lost 3 bases and the V segment lost 4 bases, leaving 9 bases of the junction unmatched. This CDR3 has 17 amino acids. Germline V gives CDR1 ENHRY, CDR2 SYGVKD. CDR3 sequence: CAISGTRLAGGVYEQYF. Written as DNA, the CDR3 is TGTGCCATCAGTGGAACGCGACTAGCGGGGGGCGTCTACGAGCAGTACTTC.

This chain links TRBV10-3 with TRBJ2-7; TRBD1 matches at 7 bases. The junction had 10 bases not matched to a gene; V was cut back by 11 bases and J by 0 bases. The CDR3 consists of 14 residues. Per germline, CDR1 ENHRY and CDR2 SYGVKD. The CDR3 region has the DNA TGTGCCCACGCGTCCGGGACAGACTCCTACGAGCAGTACTTC. Protein sequence: CAHASGTDSYEQYF.